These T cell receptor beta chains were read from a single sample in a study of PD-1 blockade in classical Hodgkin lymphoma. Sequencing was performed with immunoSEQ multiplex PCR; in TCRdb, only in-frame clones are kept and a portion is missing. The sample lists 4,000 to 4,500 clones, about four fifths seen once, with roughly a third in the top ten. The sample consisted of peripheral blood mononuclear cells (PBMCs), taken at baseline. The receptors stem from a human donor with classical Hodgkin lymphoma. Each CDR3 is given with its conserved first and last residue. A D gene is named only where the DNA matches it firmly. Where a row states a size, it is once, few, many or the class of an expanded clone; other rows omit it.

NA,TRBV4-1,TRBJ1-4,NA,CASSQGPANGMWLFF,TGCGCCAGCAGCCAAGGACCCGCCAATGGAATGTGGCTGTTTTTT
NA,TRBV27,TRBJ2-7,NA,CASSPTSGGNYEQYF,TGTGCCAGCAGTCCTACTTCTGGCGGGAACTACGAGCAGTACTTC
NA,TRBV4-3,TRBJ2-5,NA,CASSQEWTEQETQYF,TGCGCCAGCAGCCAAGAATGGACGGAGCAAGAGACCCAGTACTTC
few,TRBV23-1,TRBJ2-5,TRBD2,CASSPETSGTQGGTQYF,TGCGCCAGCAGTCCGGAGACTAGCGGGACCCAAGGAGGGACCCAGTACTTC
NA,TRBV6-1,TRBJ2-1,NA,CASSERSGRNTYNEQFF,TGTGCCAGCAGTGAAAGGTCAGGGCGGAATACGTACAATGAGCAGTTCTTC
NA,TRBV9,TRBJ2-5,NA,CAGSRGGDRETQYF,TGTGCCGGGTCCCGCGGGGGCGACCGGGAGACCCAGTACTTC
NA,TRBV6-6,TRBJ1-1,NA,CASSYSRNTEAFF,TGTGCCAGCAGTTACTCAAGGAACACTGAAGCTTTCTTT
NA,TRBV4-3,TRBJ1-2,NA,CASSQVGTDGSYGYTF,TGCGCCAGCAGCCAAGTGGGGACGGATGGAAGCTATGGCTACACCTTC
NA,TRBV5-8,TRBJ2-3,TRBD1,CASSRDRGLTSTDTQYF,TGTGCCAGCAGTCGGGACAGGGGACTTACTAGCACAGATACGCAGTATTTT
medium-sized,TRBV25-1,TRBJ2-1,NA,CASTFGDEQFF,TGTGCCAGCACCTTTGGGGATGAGCAGTTCTTC
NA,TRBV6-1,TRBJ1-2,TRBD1,CASSAEGGRNNYGYTF,TGTGCCAGCAGTGCGGAAGGGGGCAGGAATAACTATGGCTACACCTTC
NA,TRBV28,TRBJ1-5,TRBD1,CASSFPDRAVQPQHF,TGTGCCAGCAGCTTTCCGGACAGGGCGGTGCAGCCCCAGCATTTT
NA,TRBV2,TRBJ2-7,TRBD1,CASCGDRANEQYF,TGTGCCAGCTGTGGCGACAGGGCAAACGAGCAGTACTTC
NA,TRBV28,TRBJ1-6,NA,CASSEGGLPLHF,TGTGCCAGCAGCGAGGGGGGTTTACCCCTCCACTTT
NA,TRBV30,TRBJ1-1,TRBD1,CAGQGQGAAEAFF,TGTGCCGGACAGGGACAGGGGGCGGCTGAAGCTTTCTTT
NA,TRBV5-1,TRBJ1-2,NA,CASSSETYGYTF,TGCGCCAGCAGCTCCGAAACCTATGGCTACACCTTC
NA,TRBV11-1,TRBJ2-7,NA,CATNLGRGNSYEQYF,TGTGCCACCAACCTGGGGAGAGGGAACTCCTACGAGCAGTACTTC
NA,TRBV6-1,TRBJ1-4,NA,CASSDWPVHRLTTNEKLFF,TGTGCCAGCAGTGACTGGCCAGTCCACAGACTTACAACTAATGAAAAACTGTTTTTT
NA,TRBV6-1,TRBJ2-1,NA,CASRMRGEYNEQFF,TGTGCCAGCAGAATGAGAGGGGAGTACAATGAGCAGTTCTTC
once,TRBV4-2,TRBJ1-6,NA,CASSQALRGRRNSPLHF,TGTGCCAGCAGCCAGGCCCTGAGAGGTCGTCGGAATTCACCCCTCCACTTT
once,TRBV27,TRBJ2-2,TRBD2,CASSPSGRGTGELFF,TGTGCCAGCAGTCCTAGCGGGAGGGGGACCGGGGAGCTGTTTTTT
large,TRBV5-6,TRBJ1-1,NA,CASSLMTIAEAFF,TGTGCCAGCAGCTTAATGACCATCGCTGAAGCTTTCTTT
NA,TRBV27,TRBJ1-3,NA,CASSFQNPQGLPGNTIYF,TGTGCCAGCAGTTTTCAAAACCCCCAGGGGCTCCCTGGAAACACCATATATTTT
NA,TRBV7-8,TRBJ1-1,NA,CASSLALRQRNTEAFF,TGTGCCAGCAGCTTGGCCCTTAGGCAGAGGAACACTGAAGCTTTCTTT
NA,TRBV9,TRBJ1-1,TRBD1,CASSVGTARNTEAFF,TGTGCCAGCAGCGTGGGGACAGCAAGGAACACTGAAGCTTTCTTT
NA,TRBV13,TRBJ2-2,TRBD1,CASSPGTGNPGELFF,TGTGCCAGCAGCCCCGGGACAGGGAACCCCGGGGAGCTGTTTTTT
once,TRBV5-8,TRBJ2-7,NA,CASSLAGQGTYEQYF,TGTGCCAGCAGCTTGGCTGGTCAGGGGACCTACGAGCAGTACTTC
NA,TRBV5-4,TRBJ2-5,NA,CASSSPLYQETQYF,TGTGCCAGCAGCTCTCCTTTGTACCAAGAGACCCAGTACTTC
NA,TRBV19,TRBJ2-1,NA,CASSIGILEHNEQFF,TGCGCCAGTAGTATAGGGATACTGGAGCACAATGAGCAGTTCTTC
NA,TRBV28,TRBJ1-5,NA,CASTPIEGIGENQPQHF,TGTGCCAGCACCCCTATAGAGGGTATCGGGGAGAATCAGCCCCAGCATTTT
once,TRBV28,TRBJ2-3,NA,CASSPPNRAPTDTQYF,TGTGCCAGCAGCCCCCCCAACAGGGCACCCACAGATACGCAGTATTTT
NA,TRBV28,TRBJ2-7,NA,CASSSAGTYEQYF,TGTGCCAGCAGTTCCGCAGGGACCTACGAGCAGTACTTC
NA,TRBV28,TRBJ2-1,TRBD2,CASSTERGSSYNEQFF,TGTGCCAGCAGTACAGAGCGGGGGAGCTCCTACAATGAGCAGTTCTTC
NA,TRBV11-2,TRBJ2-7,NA,CASSFPSGGAYEQYF,TGTGCCAGCAGCTTCCCCTCGGGCGGCGCCTACGAGCAGTACTTC
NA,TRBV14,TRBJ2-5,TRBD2,CASSQDRGAGVQETQYF,TGTGCCAGCAGCCAAGATCGCGGAGCGGGGGTCCAAGAGACCCAGTACTTC
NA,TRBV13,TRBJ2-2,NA,CASSLGGKGIGELFF,TGTGCCAGCAGCTTAGGAGGGAAGGGGATCGGGGAGCTGTTTTTT
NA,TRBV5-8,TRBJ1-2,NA,CASSSGTRSGYTF,TGTGCCAGCAGCTCGGGGACCAGGAGTGGCTACACCTTC
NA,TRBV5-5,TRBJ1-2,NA,CASSFTPTDQTNYGYTF,TGTGCCAGCAGCTTCACCCCAACAGACCAAACTAACTATGGCTACACCTTC
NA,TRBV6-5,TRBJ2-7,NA,CASSRGGEQYF,TGTGCCAGCAGCAGGGGGGGCGAGCAGTACTTC
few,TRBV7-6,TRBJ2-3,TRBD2,CASSLGLADTQYF,TGTGCCAGCAGCTTGGGACTAGCGGACACGCAGTATTTT
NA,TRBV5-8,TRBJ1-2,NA,CASSSPRGAQGYTF,TGTGCCAGCAGCTCCCCCCGGGGGGCGCAGGGCTACACCTTC
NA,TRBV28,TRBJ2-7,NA,CASSFSRYVDYEQYF,TGTGCCAGCAGTTTTTCACGATACGTTGACTACGAGCAGTACTTC
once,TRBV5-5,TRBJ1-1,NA,CASSLAGGTAEAFF,TGTGCCAGCAGCTTGGCTGGGGGGACCGCTGAAGCTTTCTTT
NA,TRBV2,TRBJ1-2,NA,CASSEAQGHGYTF,TGTGCCAGCAGTGAGGCACAGGGCCATGGCTACACCTTC
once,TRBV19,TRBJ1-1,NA,CASSIAVGIMNTEAFF,TGTGCCAGTAGTATAGCTGTAGGGATCATGAACACTGAAGCTTTCTTT
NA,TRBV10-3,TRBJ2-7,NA,CATGQGDSWYEQYF,TGTGCCACGGGGCAGGGGGACTCTTGGTACGAGCAGTACTTC
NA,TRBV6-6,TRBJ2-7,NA,CASSPQGSEQYF,TGTGCCAGCAGTCCCCAGGGAAGCGAGCAGTACTTC
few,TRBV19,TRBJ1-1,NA,CASSTGTGAFTEAFF,TGTGCCAGTAGTACAGGGACCGGGGCGTTCACTGAAGCTTTCTTT
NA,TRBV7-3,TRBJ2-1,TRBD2,CASSPGLAGRREQFF,TGTGCCAGCAGCCCCGGACTAGCGGGAAGGCGTGAGCAGTTCTTC
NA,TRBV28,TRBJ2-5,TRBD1,CASNRDRGSETQYF,TGTGCCAGCAATCGGGACAGGGGGTCAGAGACCCAGTACTTC
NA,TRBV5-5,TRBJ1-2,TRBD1,CASSRGQVYGYTF,TGTGCCAGCAGCCGAGGACAGGTTTATGGCTACACCTTC
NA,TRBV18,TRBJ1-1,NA,CASSPRAERAEAFF,TGTGCCAGCTCACCACGCGCCGAGAGGGCTGAAGCTTTCTTT
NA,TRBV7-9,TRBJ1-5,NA,CASSLNQGQPQHF,TGTGCCAGCAGCTTAAACCAGGGTCAGCCCCAGCATTTT
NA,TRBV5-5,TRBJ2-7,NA,CASSHGSYEQYF,TGTGCCAGCAGCCACGGGTCCTACGAGCAGTACTTC
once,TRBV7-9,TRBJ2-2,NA,CASSQSGSNTGELFF,TGTGCCAGCAGCCAATCCGGGTCCAACACCGGGGAGCTGTTTTTT
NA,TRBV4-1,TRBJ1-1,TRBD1,CASSQAEQTGRTEAFF,TGCGCCAGCAGCCAAGCCGAACAGACAGGGAGGACTGAAGCTTTCTTT
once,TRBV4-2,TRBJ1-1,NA,CASSQDSRLGSGGAFF,TGTGCCAGCAGCCAAGACTCTCGGCTCGGCTCGGGAGGAGCTTTCTTT
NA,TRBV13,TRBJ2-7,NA,CASGTGFSYEQYF,TGTGCCAGCGGAACCGGGTTCTCCTACGAGCAGTACTTC
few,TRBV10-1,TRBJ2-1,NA,CAIPSRQSISEQFF,TGCGCCATCCCTTCGCGACAGTCAATCAGTGAGCAGTTCTTC
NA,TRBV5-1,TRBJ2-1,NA,CASSPGGEQFF,TGCGCCAGCAGCCCCGGGGGTGAGCAGTTCTTC